Presented here are 3 T cell receptor beta chains from one specimen sequenced in a study of T cell responses to AZD1222 COVID-19 vaccine. Measured with immunoSEQ multiplex PCR; TCRdb has only the in-frame clones, and not every one. The sample includes just over 60,000 clones, about 74% of them seen just once. The sample here was peripheral blood, taken on day 0 of AZD1222 vaccination. Receptor source: an adult in good health.

The chain combines TRBV29-1 with TRBJ1-1; a possible D gene is TRBD1 (5 bases). Germline assignment: CDR1 SQVTM and CDR2 ANQGSEA. The CDR3 covers 16 residues. Trimming removed 3 bases from V and 4 bases from J, with 21 bases in between. The CDR3 protein is CSVDSSAGEAITEAFF. Here the CDR3 DNA reads TGCAGCGTTGATTCCAGCGCGGGGGAGGCGATCACTGAAGCTTTCTTT.

This clone has only one observation. This chain joins TRBV7-2 and TRBJ1-2, with D possibly matching TRBD1 (5 bases). The CDR3 has 14 amino acids. The ends were cut back, 4 bases at V and 4 bases at J, with 13 bases in the middle. In germline, CDR1 is SGHTA, CDR2 FQGNSA. CDR3 bases: TGTGCCAGCAGCTCAGGGATGACGGGCTATGGCTACACCTTC. Residues: CASSSGMTGYGYTF.

J is TRBJ1-1 and V is TRBV12-2. TRBV12-2 is a recognized pseudogene. This CDR3 region has 16 residues. DNA of the CDR3: TGTGCAAGTCGCTTAGAGTCGACACGGGGGAACACTGAAGCTTTCTTT. As protein: CASRLESTRGNTEAFF.